The text below deals with one T cell receptor beta chain. Its antigen is as yet unknown. Blood sampling was done at baseline, cycle 4 day 1, and cycle 7 day 1. Sequencing used immunoSEQ multiplex PCR; TCRdb keeps in-frame clones, though not all of them. The sample carries 60,000 to 65,000 clones, 89% recorded once. The record originates from a study of OX40 agonist ivuxolimab in advanced cancers. Study-level findings and limits: The average count of expanded clones was higher among CD8+ T cells than among CD4+. Which antigen the expanded peripheral T cells recognized is unknown.

From germline, CDR1 is MNHEY and CDR2 SVGAGI. This CDR3 spans 13 amino acids. V lost 8 bases to trimming and J lost 5 bases, with 13 bases between them. The V and J genes are TRBV6-5 and TRBJ1-5, with D tentatively TRBD1 (5 bases). Sequenced material: CD4+ or CD8+ T cells sorted from blood, taken in a trial of the OX40 agonist ivuxolimab. This receptor was obtained from an adult with an advanced solid tumor such as melanoma, head and neck, liver or kidney cancer. CDR3 DNA sequence: TGTGCCAGCGGAATTGGAGGGGATCAGCCCCAGCATTTT. Translated: CASGIGGDQPQHF.